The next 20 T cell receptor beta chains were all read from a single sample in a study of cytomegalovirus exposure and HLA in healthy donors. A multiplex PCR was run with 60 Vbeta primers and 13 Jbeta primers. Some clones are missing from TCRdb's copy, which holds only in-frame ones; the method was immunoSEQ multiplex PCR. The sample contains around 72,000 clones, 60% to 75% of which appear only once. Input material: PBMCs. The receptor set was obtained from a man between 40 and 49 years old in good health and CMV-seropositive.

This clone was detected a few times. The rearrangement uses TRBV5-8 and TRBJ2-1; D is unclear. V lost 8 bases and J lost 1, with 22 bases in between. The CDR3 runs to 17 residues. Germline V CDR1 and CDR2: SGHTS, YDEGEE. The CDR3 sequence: CASKYPEVLASYNEQFF. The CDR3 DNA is TGTGCCAGTAAATACCCCGAAGTTTTAGCATCCTACAATGAGCAGTTCTTC.

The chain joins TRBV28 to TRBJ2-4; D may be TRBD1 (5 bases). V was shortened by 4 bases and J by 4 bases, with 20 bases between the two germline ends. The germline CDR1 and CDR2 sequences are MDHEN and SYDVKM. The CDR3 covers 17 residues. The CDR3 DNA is TGTGCCAGCAGTTCCCCCCTACCCGACAGAGTTAAAAACATTCAGTACTTC. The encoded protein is CASSSPLPDRVKNIQYF.

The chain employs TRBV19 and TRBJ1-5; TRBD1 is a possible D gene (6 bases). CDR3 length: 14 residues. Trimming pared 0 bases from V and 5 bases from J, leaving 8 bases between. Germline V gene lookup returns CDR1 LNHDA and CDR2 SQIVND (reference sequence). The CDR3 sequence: CASSIDTGYQPQHF. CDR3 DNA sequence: TGTGCCAGTAGTATAGATACAGGGTATCAGCCCCAGCATTTT.

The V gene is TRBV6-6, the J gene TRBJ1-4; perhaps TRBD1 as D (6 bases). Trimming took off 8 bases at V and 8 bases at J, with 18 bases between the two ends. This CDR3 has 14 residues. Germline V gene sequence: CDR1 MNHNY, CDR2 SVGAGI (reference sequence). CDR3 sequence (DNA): TGTGCCAGCTTCCCTGGGGACATCGGAGAAAAACTGTTTTTT. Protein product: CASFPGDIGEKLFF.

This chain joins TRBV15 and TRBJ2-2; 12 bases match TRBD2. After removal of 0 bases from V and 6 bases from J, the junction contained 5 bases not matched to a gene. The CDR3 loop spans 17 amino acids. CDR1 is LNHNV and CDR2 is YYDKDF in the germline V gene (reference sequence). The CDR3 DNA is TGTGCCACCAGCAGAGATTGGGCTAGCGGGGGGGCCGGGGAGCTGTTTTTT. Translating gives CATSRDWASGGAGELFF.

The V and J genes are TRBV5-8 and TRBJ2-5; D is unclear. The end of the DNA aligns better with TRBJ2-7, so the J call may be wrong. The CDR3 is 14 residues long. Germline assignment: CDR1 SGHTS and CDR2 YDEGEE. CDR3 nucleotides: TGTGCCAGCAGCTTGGCCGTCACAGCTTACGAGCAGTACTTC. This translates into CASSLAVTAYEQYF.

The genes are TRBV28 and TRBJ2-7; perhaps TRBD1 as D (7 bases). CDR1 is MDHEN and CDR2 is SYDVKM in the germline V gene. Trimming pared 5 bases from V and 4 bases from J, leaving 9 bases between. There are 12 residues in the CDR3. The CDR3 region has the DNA TGTGCCAGCAGTCAGGGGGGATACGAGCAGTACTTC. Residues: CASSQGGYEQYF.

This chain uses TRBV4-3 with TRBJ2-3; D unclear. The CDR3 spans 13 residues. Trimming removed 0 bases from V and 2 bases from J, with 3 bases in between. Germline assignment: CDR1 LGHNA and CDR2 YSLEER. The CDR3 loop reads CASSQDFTDTQYF. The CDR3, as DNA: TGCGCCAGCAGCCAAGACTTCACAGATACGCAGTATTTT.

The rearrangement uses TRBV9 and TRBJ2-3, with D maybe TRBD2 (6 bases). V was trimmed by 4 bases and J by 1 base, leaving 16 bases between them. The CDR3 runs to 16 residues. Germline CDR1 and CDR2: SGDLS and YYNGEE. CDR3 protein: CASSPPGVGRTDTQYF. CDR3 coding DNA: TGTGCCAGCAGCCCCCCGGGGGTTGGCCGCACAGATACGCAGTATTTT.

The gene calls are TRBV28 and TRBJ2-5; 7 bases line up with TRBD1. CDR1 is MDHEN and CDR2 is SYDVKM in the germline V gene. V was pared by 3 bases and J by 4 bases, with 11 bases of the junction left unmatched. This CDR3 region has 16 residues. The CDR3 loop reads CASSLYRGSSGETQYF. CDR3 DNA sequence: TGTGCCAGCAGTTTGTACAGGGGATCTTCGGGAGAGACCCAGTACTTC.

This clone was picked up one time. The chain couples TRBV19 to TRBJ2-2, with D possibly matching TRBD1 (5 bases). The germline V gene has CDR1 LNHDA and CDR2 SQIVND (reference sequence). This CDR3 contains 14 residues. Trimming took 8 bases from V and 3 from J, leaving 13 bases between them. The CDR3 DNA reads TGTGCCAGTGCCCCAAAGACAGACACCGGGGAGCTGTTTTTT. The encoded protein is CASAPKTDTGELFF. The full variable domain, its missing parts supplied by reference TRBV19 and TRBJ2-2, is DGGITQSPKYLFRKEGQNVTLSCEQNLNHDAMYWYRQDPGQGLRLIYYSQIVNDFQKGDIAEGYSVSREKKESFPLTVTSAQKNPTAFYLCASAPKTDTGELFFGEGSRLTVL.

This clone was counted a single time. CDR3 residues: CASSPPTGDTQYF. The CDR3 DNA is TGTGCCAGCTCACCACCAACAGGAGATACGCAGTATTTT. This chain links TRBV18 with TRBJ2-3; possible D gene TRBD1, 5 bases. Trimming pared 0 bases from V and 5 bases from J, leaving 6 bases between. This CDR3 region has 13 residues. Germline loops: CDR1 KGHSH, CDR2 LQKENI.

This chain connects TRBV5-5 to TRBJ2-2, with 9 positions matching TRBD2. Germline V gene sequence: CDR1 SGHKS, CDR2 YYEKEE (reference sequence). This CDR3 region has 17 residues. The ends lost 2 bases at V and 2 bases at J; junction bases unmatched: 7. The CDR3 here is CASSFLLAGINTGELFF. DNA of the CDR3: TGTGCCAGCAGCTTCCTCCTAGCGGGGATCAACACCGGGGAGCTGTTTTTT.

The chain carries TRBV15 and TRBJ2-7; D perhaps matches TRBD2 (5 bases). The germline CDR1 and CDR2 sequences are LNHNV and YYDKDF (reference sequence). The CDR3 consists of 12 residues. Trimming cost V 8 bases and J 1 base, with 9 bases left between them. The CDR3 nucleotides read TGTGCCACCCCGGGGAGATCCTACGAGCAGTACTTC. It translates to CATPGRSYEQYF.

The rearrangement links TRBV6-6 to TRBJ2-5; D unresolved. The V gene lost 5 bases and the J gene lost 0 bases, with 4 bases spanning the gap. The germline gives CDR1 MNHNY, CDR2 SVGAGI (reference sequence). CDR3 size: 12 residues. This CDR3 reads CASSHNQETQYF. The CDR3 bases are TGTGCCAGCAGTCACAACCAAGAGACCCAGTACTTC.

CDR3 region: CAWSWEGGEQFF. The DNA of the CDR3 is TGTGCCTGGTCCTGGGAAGGGGGTGAGCAGTTCTTC. This rearrangement joins TRBV30 to TRBJ2-1, with a tentative D call TRBD1 (6 bases). V shed 5 bases and J shed 9 bases, with 14 bases lying between them. The CDR3 has 12 amino acids. Germline V gene sequence: CDR1 GTSNPN, CDR2 SVGIG (reference sequence).

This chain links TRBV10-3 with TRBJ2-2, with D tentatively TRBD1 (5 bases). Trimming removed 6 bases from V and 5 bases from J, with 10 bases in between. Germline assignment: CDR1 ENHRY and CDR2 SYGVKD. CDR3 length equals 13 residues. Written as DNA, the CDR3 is TGTGCCATCAGGCCCCAGGGAACCGGGGAGCTGTTTTTT. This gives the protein CAIRPQGTGELFF.

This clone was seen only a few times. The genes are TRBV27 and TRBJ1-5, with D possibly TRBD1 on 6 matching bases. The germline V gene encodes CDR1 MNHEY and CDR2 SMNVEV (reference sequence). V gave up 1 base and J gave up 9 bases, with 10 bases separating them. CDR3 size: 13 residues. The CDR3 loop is CASSLWGRRPQHF. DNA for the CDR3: TGTGCCAGCAGTTTATGGGGGCGTAGGCCCCAGCATTTT.

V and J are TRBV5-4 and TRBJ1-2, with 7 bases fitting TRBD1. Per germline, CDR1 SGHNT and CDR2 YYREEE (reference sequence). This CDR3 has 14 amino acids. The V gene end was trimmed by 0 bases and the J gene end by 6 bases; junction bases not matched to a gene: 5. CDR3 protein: CASSLGTGGDGYTF. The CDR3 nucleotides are TGTGCCAGCAGCTTGGGGACAGGAGGTGATGGCTACACCTTC.

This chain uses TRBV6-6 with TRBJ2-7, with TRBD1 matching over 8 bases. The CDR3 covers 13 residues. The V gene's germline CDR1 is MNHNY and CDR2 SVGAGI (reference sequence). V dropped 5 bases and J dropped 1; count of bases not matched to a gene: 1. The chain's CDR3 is CASSGQGSYEQYF. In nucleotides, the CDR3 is TGTGCCAGCAGTGGACAGGGTTCCTACGAGCAGTACTTC.